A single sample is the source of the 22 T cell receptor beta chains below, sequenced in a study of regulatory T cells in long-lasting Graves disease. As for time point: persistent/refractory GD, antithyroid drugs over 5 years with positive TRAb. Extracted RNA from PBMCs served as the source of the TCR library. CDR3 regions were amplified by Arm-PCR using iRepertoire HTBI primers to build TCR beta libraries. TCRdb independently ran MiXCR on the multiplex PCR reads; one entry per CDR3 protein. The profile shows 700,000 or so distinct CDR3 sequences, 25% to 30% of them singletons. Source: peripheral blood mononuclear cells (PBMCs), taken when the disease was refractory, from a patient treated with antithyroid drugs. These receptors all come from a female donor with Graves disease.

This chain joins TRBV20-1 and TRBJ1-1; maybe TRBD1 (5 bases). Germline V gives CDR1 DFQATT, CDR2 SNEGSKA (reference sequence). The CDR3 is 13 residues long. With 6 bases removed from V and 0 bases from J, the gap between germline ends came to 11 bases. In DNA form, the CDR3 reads TGCAGTGCCCCGGGACCGATGAACACTGAAGCTTTCTTT. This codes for CSAPGPMNTEAFF.

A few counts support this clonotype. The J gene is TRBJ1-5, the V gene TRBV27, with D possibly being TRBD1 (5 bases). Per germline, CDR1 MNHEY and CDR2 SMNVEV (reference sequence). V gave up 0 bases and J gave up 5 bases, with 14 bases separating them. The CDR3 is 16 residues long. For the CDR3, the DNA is TGTGCCAGCAGTTTATCGAGAGGCATGGGGGATCAGCCCCAGCATTTT. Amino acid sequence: CASSLSRGMGDQPQHF.

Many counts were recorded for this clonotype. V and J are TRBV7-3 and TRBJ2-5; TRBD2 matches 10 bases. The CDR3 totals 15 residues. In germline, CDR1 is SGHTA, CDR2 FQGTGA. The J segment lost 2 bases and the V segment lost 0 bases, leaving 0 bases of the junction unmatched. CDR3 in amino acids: CASSLTGLAQETQYF. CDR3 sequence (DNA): TGTGCCAGCAGCTTAACGGGACTAGCGCAAGAGACCCAGTACTTC. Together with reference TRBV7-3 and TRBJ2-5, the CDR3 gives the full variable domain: GAGVSQTPSNKVTEKGKYVELRCDPISGHTALYWYRQSLGQGPEFLIYFQGTGAADDSGLPNDRFFAVRPEGSVSTLKIQRTERGDSAVYLCASSLTGLAQETQYFGPGTRLLVL.

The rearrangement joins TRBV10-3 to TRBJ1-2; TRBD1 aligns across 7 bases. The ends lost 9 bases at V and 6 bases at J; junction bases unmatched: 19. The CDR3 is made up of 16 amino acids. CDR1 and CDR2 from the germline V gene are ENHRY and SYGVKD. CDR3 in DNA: TGTGCCATTCAGGGGGGCGAGACCCACATAATCCATGGCTACACCTTC. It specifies CAIQGGETHIIHGYTF.

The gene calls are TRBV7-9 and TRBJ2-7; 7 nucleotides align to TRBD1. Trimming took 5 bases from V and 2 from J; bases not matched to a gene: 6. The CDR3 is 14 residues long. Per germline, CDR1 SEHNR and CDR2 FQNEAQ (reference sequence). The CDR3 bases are TGTGCCAGCAGCACACAGGGGTCTCCCTACGAGCAGTACTTC. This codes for CASSTQGSPYEQYF.

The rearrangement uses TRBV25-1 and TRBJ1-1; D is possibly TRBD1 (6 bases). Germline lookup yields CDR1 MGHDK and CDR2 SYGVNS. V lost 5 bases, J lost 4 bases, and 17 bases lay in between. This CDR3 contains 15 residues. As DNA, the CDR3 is TGTGCCAGCAGTTCCGGCGGGGGGCGCGGCACTGAAGCTTTCTTT. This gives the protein CASSSGGGRGTEAFF. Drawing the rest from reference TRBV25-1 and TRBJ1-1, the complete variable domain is EADIYQTPRYLVIGTGKKITLECSQTMGHDKMYWYQQDPGMELHLIHYSYGVNSTEKGDLSSESTVSRIRTEHFPLTLESARPSHTSQYLCASSSGGGRGTEAFFGQGTRLTVV.

The CDR3 DNA is TGCAGCGTTGAGGGGGACACTACCTACGAGCAGTACTTC. Translated: CSVEGDTTYEQYF. J is TRBJ2-7 and V is TRBV29-1; possibly TRBD1 for D (6 bases). Per germline, CDR1 SQVTM and CDR2 ANQGSEA. The CDR3 is made up of 13 amino acids. Trimming took 3 bases from V and 2 from J, leaving 11 bases between them.

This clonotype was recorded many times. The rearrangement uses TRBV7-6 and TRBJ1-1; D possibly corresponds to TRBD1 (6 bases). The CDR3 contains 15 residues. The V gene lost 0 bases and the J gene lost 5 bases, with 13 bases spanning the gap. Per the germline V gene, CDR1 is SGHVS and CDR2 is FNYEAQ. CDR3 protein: CASSLAQGSGTEAFF. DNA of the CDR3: TGTGCCAGCAGCTTAGCTCAGGGGAGCGGGACTGAAGCTTTCTTT.

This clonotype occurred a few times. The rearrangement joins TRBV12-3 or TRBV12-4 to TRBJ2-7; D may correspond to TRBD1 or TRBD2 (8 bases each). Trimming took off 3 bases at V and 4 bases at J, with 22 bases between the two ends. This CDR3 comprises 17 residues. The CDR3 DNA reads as TGTGCCAGCAGTTTGCGGCAGGGGGCGGCGGGAGGTTACGAGCAGTACTTC. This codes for CASSLRQGAAGGYEQYF.

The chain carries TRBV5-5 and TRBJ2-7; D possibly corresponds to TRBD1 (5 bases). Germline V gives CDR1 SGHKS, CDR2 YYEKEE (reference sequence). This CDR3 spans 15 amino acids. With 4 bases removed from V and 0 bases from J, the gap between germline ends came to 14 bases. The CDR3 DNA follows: TGTGCCAGCAGCCAGGCAGGGATCGTCTCCTACGAGCAGTACTTC. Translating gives CASSQAGIVSYEQYF.

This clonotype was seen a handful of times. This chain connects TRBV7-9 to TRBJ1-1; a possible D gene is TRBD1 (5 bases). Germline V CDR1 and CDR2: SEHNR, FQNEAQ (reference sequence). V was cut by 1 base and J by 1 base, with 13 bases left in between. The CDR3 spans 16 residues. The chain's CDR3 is CASSLGSRGTNTEAFF. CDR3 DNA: TGTGCCAGCAGCTTAGGGTCTCGGGGGACGAACACTGAAGCTTTCTTT. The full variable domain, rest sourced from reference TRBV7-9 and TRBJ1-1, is DTGVSQNPRHKITKRGQNVTFRCDPISEHNRLYWYRQTLGQGPEFLTYFQNEAQLEKSRLLSDRFSAERPKGSFSTLEIQRTEQGDSAMYLCASSLGSRGTNTEAFFGQGTRLTVV.

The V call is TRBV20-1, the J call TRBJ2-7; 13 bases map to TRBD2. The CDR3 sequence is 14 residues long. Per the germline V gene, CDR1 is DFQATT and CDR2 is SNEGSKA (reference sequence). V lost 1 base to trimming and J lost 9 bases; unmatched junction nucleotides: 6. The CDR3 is CSARGTSGSDGQYF. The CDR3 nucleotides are TGCAGTGCTAGAGGGACTAGCGGGAGCGACGGGCAGTACTTC.

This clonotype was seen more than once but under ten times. CDR3 amino acids: CASRSRGTGQFGYTF. CDR3 sequence (DNA): TGTGCCAGCAGATCGAGGGGGACCGGACAGTTTGGCTACACCTTC. The chain links TRBV27 to TRBJ1-2; maybe TRBD1 (6 bases). The ends were cut back, 6 bases at V and 7 bases at J, with 21 bases in the middle. The CDR3 has 15 residues. The germline V gene encodes CDR1 MNHEY and CDR2 SMNVEV (reference sequence).

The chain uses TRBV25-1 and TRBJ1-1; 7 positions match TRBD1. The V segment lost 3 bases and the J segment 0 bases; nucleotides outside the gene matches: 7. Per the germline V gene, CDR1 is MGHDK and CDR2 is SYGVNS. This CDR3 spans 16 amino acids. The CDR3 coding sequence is TGTGCCAGCAGTGAGAACAGGGGAGGGATGAACACTGAAGCTTTCTTT. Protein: CASSENRGGMNTEAFF.

CDR3 sequence: CASSLDIVGRTETQYF. The CDR3 DNA follows: TGTGCCAGCAGCCTCGACATTGTGGGGAGAACAGAGACCCAGTACTTC. V and J are TRBV7-9 and TRBJ2-5; D perhaps matches TRBD2 (5 bases). The CDR3 covers 16 residues. CDR1 is SEHNR, CDR2 FQNEAQ, per germline (reference sequence). With 5 bases removed from V and 4 bases from J, the gap between germline ends came to 20 bases.

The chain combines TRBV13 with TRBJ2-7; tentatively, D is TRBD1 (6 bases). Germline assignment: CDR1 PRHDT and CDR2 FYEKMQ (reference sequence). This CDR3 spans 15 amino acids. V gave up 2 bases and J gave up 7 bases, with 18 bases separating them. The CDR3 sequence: CASSLRDNPRGEQYF. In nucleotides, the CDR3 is TGTGCCAGCAGCTTACGGGACAACCCCAGGGGTGAGCAGTACTTC.

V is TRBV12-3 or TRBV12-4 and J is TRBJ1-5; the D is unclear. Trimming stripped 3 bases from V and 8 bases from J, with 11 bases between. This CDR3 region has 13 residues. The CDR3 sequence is CASSFGTQKPQHF. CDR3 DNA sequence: TGTGCCAGCAGTTTTGGTACCCAAAAGCCCCAGCATTTT.

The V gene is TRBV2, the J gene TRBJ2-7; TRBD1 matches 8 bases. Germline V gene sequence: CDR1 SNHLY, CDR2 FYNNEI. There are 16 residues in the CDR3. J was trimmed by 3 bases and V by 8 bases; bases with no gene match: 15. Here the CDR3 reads CASSEEQGELFYEQYF. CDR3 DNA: TGTGCCAGCTCAGAAGAACAGGGGGAACTTTTCTACGAGCAGTACTTC.

CDR3 DNA: TGTGCCAGCAGCCACGGGACAGGCCATGGCTACACCTTC. Amino acid sequence: CASSHGTGHGYTF. This chain links TRBV12-3 or TRBV12-4 with TRBJ1-2; 8 positions agree with TRBD1. The CDR3 contains 13 residues. The junction had 6 bases not matched to a gene; V was cut back by 6 bases and J by 6 bases.

Here the CDR3 DNA reads TGTGCCAGCAGCCGACAGGGGGCTTCCTATAATTCACCCCTCCACTTT. This encodes CASSRQGASYNSPLHF. J is TRBJ1-6 and V is TRBV7-6; 10 bases align to TRBD1. This CDR3 has 16 residues. The germline V gene has CDR1 SGHVS and CDR2 FNYEAQ. Trimming took 5 bases from V and 1 from J; bases not matched to a gene: 2.

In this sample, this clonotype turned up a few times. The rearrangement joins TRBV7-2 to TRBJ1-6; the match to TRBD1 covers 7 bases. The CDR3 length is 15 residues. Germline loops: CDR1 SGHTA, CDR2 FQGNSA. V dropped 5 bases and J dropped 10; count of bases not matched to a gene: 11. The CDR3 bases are TGTGCCAGCAGCCCGTCTCACAGGGGCGGCTCACCCCTCCACTTT. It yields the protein CASSPSHRGGSPLHF.

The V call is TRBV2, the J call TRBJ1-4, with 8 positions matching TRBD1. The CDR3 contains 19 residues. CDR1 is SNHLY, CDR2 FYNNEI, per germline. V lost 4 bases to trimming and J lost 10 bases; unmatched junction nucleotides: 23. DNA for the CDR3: TGTGCCAGCAGTGGGAAAGTCGGGACAGGCCGGACTGCCGAGGGAAAACTGTTTTTT. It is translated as CASSGKVGTGRTAEGKLFF. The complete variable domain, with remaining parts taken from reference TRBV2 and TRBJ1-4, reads EPEVTQTPSHQVTQMGQEVILRCVPISNHLYFYWYRQILGQKVEFLVSFYNNEISEKSEIFDDQFSVERPDGSNFTLKIRSTKLEDSAMYFCASSGKVGTGRTAEGKLFFGSGTQLSVL.